These T cell receptor beta chains were read from a single sample in a study of T cell repertoires in ileal Crohn's disease. Produced via immunoSEQ multiplex PCR; TCRdb's table is partial and in-frame only. The sample lists about 17,000 clones; less than 65% were seen once. Sequenced sample: ileal tissue. Receptors were obtained from an adult with Crohn's disease. Each CDR3 is given without its conserved first and last residue. Fields, in order: V gene, J gene, CDR3 protein.

TRBV28	TRBJ2-3	ASRNRGTDTQY
TRBV7-4	TRBJ2-7	ASSSDKNYEQY
TRBV6-1	TRBJ2-5	ASSDPWTAQETQY
TRBV5-1	TRBJ2-5	ASSLGGNQETQY
TRBV29-1	TRBJ1-1	SVFRTGNTEAF
TRBV7-8	TRBJ2-1	ASSLGAAYNEQF
TRBV29-1	TRBJ2-1	SVEQREGLNEQF
TRBV5-3	TRBJ2-3	ARSPGTSGTDTQY
TRBV6-5	TRBJ1-1	ASSDRAKTEAF
TRBV5-1	TRBJ1-2	ASSLGASRANYGYT
TRBV7-8	TRBJ1-3	ASSFGRGGNTIY
TRBV18	TRBJ2-3	ASSLPSTDTQY
TRBV4-1	TRBJ2-1	ASSQQGTSGISYNEQF
TRBV2	TRBJ2-7	ASTPGQIFYEQY
TRBV2	TRBJ1-2	ASSDEKRTGLIGYT
TRBV27	TRBJ1-2	ASSLYGTGGRKNYGYT
TRBV29-1	TRBJ1-1	SVVQRGMNTEAF
TRBV11-2	TRBJ2-1	ASSLGQGDLNEQF
TRBV25-1	TRBJ1-6	ASTWSSYNSPLH
TRBV18	TRBJ2-5	ASSPQGQETQY
TRBV19	TRBJ2-4	ASSIGGTGRNIQY
TRBV6-1	TRBJ2-2	ASRLQGNTGELF
TRBV5-1	TRBJ2-1	ASSPPAGLVGDEQF
TRBV27	TRBJ1-1	ASSWRPGAEAF
TRBV18	TRBJ1-1	ASSPSTGSPEAF
TRBV9	TRBJ1-3	ASSLDYSGNTIY
TRBV15	TRBJ2-5	ATSRDISVQETQY
TRBV7-6	TRBJ1-3	ASSLASSRSGNTIY
TRBV2	TRBJ1-2	ASREWGTTNYGYT
TRBV5-1	TRBJ2-5	ASSQIPRAGQETQY
TRBV19	TRBJ1-5	ASSDRTGSNQPQH
TRBV11-2	TRBJ2-7	ASSLVPAGGMHEQY
TRBV5-4	TRBJ2-7	ASSVGGRGLGEQY
TRBV7-9	TRBJ2-3	ASSLVQMLNTDTQY
TRBV5-5	TRBJ2-7	ASSLDLSGQLSYEQY
TRBV5-5	TRBJ1-1	ASNPDSPNTEAF
TRBV19	TRBJ2-3	ASSIDGRAGGEDTQY
TRBV30	TRBJ2-3	AWSKGLSSSDTQY
TRBV5-1	TRBJ1-1	ASSLTAGGNTEAF
TRBV27	TRBJ2-7	ASSSIGTSAYEQY
TRBV10-3	TRBJ1-3	AISEGARGNTIY
TRBV13	TRBJ1-2	ASSLRFGQGEDGYT
TRBV13	TRBJ2-3	ASSVAAGGPSTDTQY
TRBV5-1	TRBJ1-1	ASRTGNTEAF
TRBV7-9	TRBJ1-2	ASVTSGSTNYGYT
TRBV7-9	TRBJ1-3	ASSLAQAGAGNTIY
TRBV28	TRBJ1-5	ASTNGGGIVQPQH
TRBV29-1	TRBJ2-1	SVVAGGLRNEQF
TRBV18	TRBJ1-2	ASSSTATDLYGYT
TRBV28	TRBJ1-2	ASSIWTGGMDYGYT
TRBV6-1	TRBJ2-5	ASSDPLEGSTETQY
TRBV18	TRBJ2-5	ASTDRGPGETQY
TRBV5-1	TRBJ2-3	ASSRQGPPTDTQY
TRBV30	TRBJ2-2	AWSRRTGVNTGELF
TRBV30	TRBJ2-1	AWSVSQANEQF
TRBV29-1	TRBJ1-1	SVGDTEAF